This is a list of T cell receptor beta chains from one sample in a study of Ad26.COV2.S vaccination and SARS-CoV-2 variants. Some clones are missing from TCRdb's copy, which holds only in-frame ones; the method was immunoSEQ multiplex PCR. This sample carries some 520,000 clones, around nine tenths of them seen once, and the ten largest clones take over 10%. This specimen was peripheral blood, taken in a trial of Ad26.COV2.S vaccine versus placebo. These receptors were taken from a person between 18 and 59 years old who received the Ad26.COV2.S COVID-19 vaccine or a placebo. Each CDR3 is given with its conserved first and last residue. Fields, in order: CDR3 protein, CDR3 DNA, V gene, clone size, J gene, CDR3 length, D gene. A D gene is named only where the DNA matches it firmly. Expanded clones get a size class; other rows say once, few or many, or leave the size out.

CDR3aa: CASSQGPSQPQHF
CDR3nt: TGTGCCAGCAGCCAAGGTCCATCTCAGCCCCAGCATTTT
v_gene: TRBV4-2
abundance: -
j_gene: TRBJ1-5
len: 13
d_gene: -

CDR3aa: CASSQNTGELFF
CDR3nt: TGTGCCAGCAGTCAAAACACCGGGGAGCTGTTTTTT
v_gene: TRBV28
abundance: -
j_gene: TRBJ2-2
len: 12
d_gene: -

CDR3aa: CASSSGGQPQHF
CDR3nt: TGTGCCAGCAGTTCGGGGGGACAGCCCCAGCATTTT
v_gene: TRBV6-2/TRBV6-3
abundance: -
j_gene: TRBJ1-5
len: 12
d_gene: -

CDR3aa: CASTFGGSGTGELFF
CDR3nt: TGTGCCAGCACCTTCGGGGGGTCAGGGACCGGGGAGCTGTTTTTT
v_gene: TRBV5-4
abundance: -
j_gene: TRBJ2-2
len: 15
d_gene: TRBD2

CDR3aa: CAISLRNTEAFF
CDR3nt: TGTGCCATCAGTCTCCGGAACACTGAAGCTTTCTTT
v_gene: TRBV10-3
abundance: -
j_gene: TRBJ1-1
len: 12
d_gene: -

CDR3aa: CASSELVAGNNSPLHF
CDR3nt: TGTGCCAGCAGTGAATTGGTGGCAGGGAATAATTCACCCCTCCACTTT
v_gene: TRBV25-1
abundance: -
j_gene: TRBJ1-6
len: 16
d_gene: -

CDR3aa: CASSQVSGNSPLHF
CDR3nt: TGTGCCAGCAGCCAGGTTTCGGGAAATTCACCCCTCCACTTT
v_gene: TRBV3-1/TRBV3-2
abundance: -
j_gene: TRBJ1-6
len: 14
d_gene: -

CDR3aa: CASSIAGEEETQYF
CDR3nt: TGTGCCAGTAGTATAGCGGGGGAGGAGGAGACCCAGTACTTC
v_gene: TRBV19
abundance: few
j_gene: TRBJ2-5
len: 14
d_gene: -

CDR3aa: CASSLRGSYEQYF
CDR3nt: TGTGCCAGCAGTTTACGCGGGAGCTACGAGCAGTACTTC
v_gene: TRBV28
abundance: -
j_gene: TRBJ2-7
len: 13
d_gene: TRBD2

CDR3aa: CASSEAWGGYGYTF
CDR3nt: TGTGCCAGCAGTGAAGCCTGGGGGGGCTATGGCTACACCTTC
v_gene: TRBV6-1
abundance: -
j_gene: TRBJ1-2
len: 14
d_gene: -

CDR3aa: CASFRGLVGGYTF
CDR3nt: TGTGCCAGTTTTCGGGGGCTCGTGGGCGGCTACACCTTC
v_gene: TRBV7-9
abundance: -
j_gene: TRBJ1-2
len: 13
d_gene: -

CDR3aa: CASSTGESNQPQHF
CDR3nt: TGTGCCAGCAGCACAGGGGAGAGCAATCAGCCCCAGCATTTT
v_gene: TRBV6-2/TRBV6-3
abundance: many
j_gene: TRBJ1-5
len: 14
d_gene: TRBD1

CDR3aa: CAAREAPSYNEQFF
CDR3nt: TGTGCAGCAAGGGAGGCCCCCAGCTACAATGAGCAGTTCTTC
v_gene: TRBV6-5
abundance: -
j_gene: TRBJ2-1
len: 14
d_gene: -

CDR3aa: CASSLGDSYEQYF
CDR3nt: TGTGCCAGCAGTTTAGGAGACAGCTACGAGCAGTACTTC
v_gene: TRBV28
abundance: -
j_gene: TRBJ2-7
len: 13
d_gene: -

CDR3aa: CASSPPGNTIYF
CDR3nt: TGTGCCAGCTCACCACCGGGAAACACCATATATTTT
v_gene: TRBV18
abundance: once
j_gene: TRBJ1-3
len: 12
d_gene: -

CDR3aa: CASGIGALGATDNQPQHF
CDR3nt: TGTGCCAGTGGGATAGGCGCGTTGGGGGCGACTGACAATCAGCCCCAGCATTTT
v_gene: TRBV19
abundance: -
j_gene: TRBJ1-5
len: 18
d_gene: -

CDR3aa: CASSRRLAGGGGGYNEQFF
CDR3nt: TGTGCCAGCAGCCGAAGACTAGCGGGAGGAGGCGGAGGATACAATGAGCAGTTCTTC
v_gene: TRBV7-9
abundance: -
j_gene: TRBJ2-1
len: 19
d_gene: TRBD2

CDR3aa: CASSRDSNEQFF
CDR3nt: TGCGCCAGCAGTCGGGACTCCAATGAGCAGTTCTTC
v_gene: TRBV5-1
abundance: -
j_gene: TRBJ2-1
len: 12
d_gene: -

CDR3aa: CASSLAGTTDTQYF
CDR3nt: TGTGCCAGCAGTTTAGCGGGCACCACAGATACGCAGTATTTT
v_gene: TRBV27
abundance: -
j_gene: TRBJ2-3
len: 14
d_gene: -

CDR3aa: CASTPRTGSTDTQYF
CDR3nt: TGTGCCAGCACCCCCCGGACAGGGAGCACAGATACGCAGTATTTT
v_gene: TRBV5-4
abundance: few
j_gene: TRBJ2-3
len: 15
d_gene: TRBD1

CDR3aa: CASSSPGLALGTQYF
CDR3nt: TGTGCCAGCAGCTCACCGGGACTAGCGTTAGGTACGCAGTATTTT
v_gene: TRBV5-6
abundance: -
j_gene: TRBJ2-3
len: 15
d_gene: TRBD2

CDR3aa: CASSNGQFSEAFF
CDR3nt: TGTGCCAGCAGCAACGGACAGTTTTCTGAAGCTTTCTTT
v_gene: TRBV7-9
abundance: -
j_gene: TRBJ1-1
len: 13
d_gene: -

CDR3aa: CATGGQGALADTQYF
CDR3nt: TGTGCCACCGGCGGCCAGGGAGCTTTGGCAGATACGCAGTATTTT
v_gene: TRBV24-1
abundance: once
j_gene: TRBJ2-3
len: 15
d_gene: -

CDR3aa: CARGARGHTEAFF
CDR3nt: TGTGCCCGGGGGGCGCGCGGGCACACTGAAGCTTTCTTT
v_gene: TRBV30
abundance: -
j_gene: TRBJ1-1
len: 13
d_gene: -

CDR3aa: CASSRRRGNTEAFF
CDR3nt: TGTGCCAGCAGCCGACGCAGGGGGAACACTGAAGCTTTCTTT
v_gene: TRBV6-5
abundance: -
j_gene: TRBJ1-1
len: 14
d_gene: -

CDR3aa: CASSDGRGGEQYF
CDR3nt: TGTGCCAGCAGTGATGGCAGGGGCGGCGAGCAGTACTTC
v_gene: TRBV6-1
abundance: -
j_gene: TRBJ2-7
len: 13
d_gene: -

CDR3aa: CASSFGGARTEAFF
CDR3nt: TGTGCCAGCAGCTTTGGTGGGGCTAGGACTGAAGCTTTCTTT
v_gene: TRBV5-4
abundance: -
j_gene: TRBJ1-1
len: 14
d_gene: -

CDR3aa: CAISERETQYF
CDR3nt: TGTGCCATCAGTGAGCGAGAGACCCAGTACTTC
v_gene: TRBV10-3
abundance: -
j_gene: TRBJ2-5
len: 11
d_gene: -

CDR3aa: CSGGRNYEQYF
CDR3nt: TGCAGCGGGGGACGAAACTACGAGCAGTACTTC
v_gene: TRBV20-1
abundance: -
j_gene: TRBJ2-7
len: 11
d_gene: -

CDR3aa: CASSEGLAGSNEQFF
CDR3nt: TGTGCCAGCAGTGAGGGACTAGCGGGGAGCAATGAGCAGTTCTTC
v_gene: TRBV6-4
abundance: -
j_gene: TRBJ2-1
len: 15
d_gene: TRBD2

CDR3aa: CASSLRDLHEQYF
CDR3nt: TGTGCCAGCAGTTTAAGGGACCTCCACGAGCAGTACTTC
v_gene: TRBV12-3/TRBV12-4
abundance: -
j_gene: TRBJ2-7
len: 13
d_gene: -

CDR3aa: CASSLWGNTEAFF
CDR3nt: TGTGCCAGCAGTTTATGGGGGAACACTGAAGCTTTCTTT
v_gene: TRBV6-5
abundance: -
j_gene: TRBJ1-1
len: 13
d_gene: -

CDR3aa: CASSLGAVGNQPQHF
CDR3nt: TGTGCCAGCAGCTTAGGGGCCGTTGGGAATCAGCCCCAGCATTTT
v_gene: TRBV5-8
abundance: -
j_gene: TRBJ1-5
len: 15
d_gene: -

CDR3aa: CASTRLGNQPQHF
CDR3nt: TGTGCCAGCACCCGACTTGGGAATCAGCCCCAGCATTTT
v_gene: TRBV5-8
abundance: -
j_gene: TRBJ1-5
len: 13
d_gene: -

CDR3aa: CASSWTQRRTSTDTQYF
CDR3nt: TGTGCCAGCAGCTGGACCCAGCGGCGAACTAGCACAGATACGCAGTATTTT
v_gene: TRBV7-2
abundance: -
j_gene: TRBJ2-3
len: 17
d_gene: -

CDR3aa: CASTSTGGSVPSNQPQHF
CDR3nt: TGTGCCAGTACCTCCACGGGGGGTTCGGTACCTAGCAATCAGCCCCAGCATTTT
v_gene: TRBV19
abundance: once
j_gene: TRBJ1-5
len: 18
d_gene: -

CDR3aa: CASSLVPSGSSYNEQFF
CDR3nt: TGTGCCAGCAGTTTGGTTCCTAGCGGGAGCTCCTACAATGAGCAGTTCTTC
v_gene: TRBV2
abundance: -
j_gene: TRBJ2-1
len: 17
d_gene: TRBD2